One and the same sample provided the 8 T cell receptor beta chains below, sequenced in a study of blood T cell repertoires in COVID-19. TCRdb keeps only in-frame clones here, not all; method: immunoSEQ multiplex PCR. The data show about 39,000 clones, more than 75% seen once. Sequences were obtained from peripheral blood. These receptors were obtained from an elderly man with acute or convalescent COVID-19.

This chain joins TRBV5-1 and TRBJ2-5; maybe TRBD2 (6 bases). From germline, CDR1 is SGHRS and CDR2 YFSETQ. With 2 bases removed from V and 3 bases from J, the gap between germline ends came to 14 bases. This CDR3 contains 15 residues. CDR3 amino acids: CASSFSGGAEETQYF. The CDR3 nucleotides read TGCGCCAGCAGCTTCTCCGGCGGGGCCGAAGAGACCCAGTACTTC.

The V gene is TRBV27, the J gene TRBJ2-7, with 8 positions matching TRBD1. V lost 6 bases to trimming and J lost 0 bases; unmatched junction nucleotides: 10. The CDR3 length is 16 residues. Germline assignment: CDR1 MNHEY and CDR2 SMNVEV (reference sequence). This chain's CDR3 is CASRRIDRGFSYEQYF. The CDR3 coding sequence is TGTGCCAGCAGACGAATTGACAGGGGATTCTCCTACGAGCAGTACTTC.

This chain joins TRBV29-1 and TRBJ2-3; 9 bases map to TRBD2. The CDR3 sequence is 14 residues long. V was clipped by 7 bases and J by 0 bases; unmatched bases: 5. Per germline, CDR1 SQVTM and CDR2 ANQGSEA. CDR3 DNA: TGCAGCGGGGTAGCGGGGGAGAGCACAGATACGCAGTATTTT. Protein product: CSGVAGESTDTQYF.

The chain carries TRBV6-4 and TRBJ1-4; no clear D gene. From germline, CDR1 is MRHNA and CDR2 SNTAGT. Deletions cut 6 bases from V and 5 bases from J, with 10 bases between. The CDR3 totals 13 residues. CDR3 DNA: TGTGCCAGCAGCCGGGAGCTAAATGAAAAACTGTTTTTT. It translates to CASSRELNEKLFF.

V is TRBV25-1 and J is TRBJ2-2; D is possibly TRBD2 (5 bases). CDR3 length: 14 amino acids. Germline lookup yields CDR1 MGHDK and CDR2 SYGVNS. Trimming left V 7 bases short and J 2 bases short, with 11 bases between. The CDR3 sequence is CASTSGPNTGELFF. The CDR3 DNA reads as TGTGCCAGCACCAGCGGTCCAAACACCGGGGAGCTGTTTTTT.

The chain joins TRBV10-1 to TRBJ2-7; D possibly corresponds to TRBD2 (6 bases). The CDR3 is made up of 14 amino acids. Germline V CDR1 and CDR2: WNHNN, SYGVQD (reference sequence). The ends were cut back, 3 bases at V and 2 bases at J, with 11 bases in the middle. For the CDR3, the DNA is TGCGCCAGCAGTGATAGCGGCAGAACCTACGAGCAGTACTTC. Its translation: CASSDSGRTYEQYF.

This chain connects TRBV9 to TRBJ1-2; 9 bases match TRBD1. Trimming cost V 4 bases and J 2 bases; bases outside gene matches: 6. The CDR3 is made up of 15 amino acids. Germline V gives CDR1 SGDLS, CDR2 YYNGEE. The CDR3: CASSLTGGLNYGYTF. The CDR3 bases are TGTGCCAGCAGCCTAACAGGGGGCTTGAACTATGGCTACACCTTC. Full variable domain (rest looked up from reference TRBV9 and TRBJ1-2): DSGVTQTPKHLITATGQRVTLRCSPRSGDLSVYWYQQSLDQGLQFLIQYYNGEERAKGNILERFSAQQFPDLHSELNLSSLELGDSALYFCASSLTGGLNYGYTFGSGTRLTVV.

This chain links TRBV28 with TRBJ2-1; 11 positions match TRBD1. V shed 2 bases, J shed 4 bases, and the junction held 7 bases outside the gene matches. This CDR3 has 17 amino acids. Germline CDR1 is MDHEN and CDR2 is SYDVKM. The CDR3 loop is CASSLRVGQGGYNEQFF. CDR3 nucleotide sequence: TGTGCCAGCAGTTTACGGGTGGGACAGGGGGGGTACAATGAGCAGTTCTTC.